The 24 T cell receptor beta chains reported below all come from one sample, sequenced in a study of cytomegalovirus exposure and HLA in healthy donors. PCR primers comprised 60 Vbeta and 13 Jbeta primers. This table comes from immunoSEQ multiplex PCR, and its TCRdb copy is limited to in-frame clones, with some not included. The table lists some 14,000 clones, roughly 63% of them singletons. Material for sequencing was PBMCs. The origin of the receptors is a woman aged 50 to 65 in good health and CMV-seropositive.

The V and J genes are TRBV29-1 and TRBJ1-1; no firm D call. V was pared by 3 bases and J by 0 bases, with 2 bases between. Germline loops: CDR1 SQVTM, CDR2 ANQGSEA. The CDR3 consists of 11 residues. CDR3 residues: CSVDMNTEAFF. For the CDR3, the DNA is TGCAGCGTTGATATGAACACTGAAGCTTTCTTT.

This sequence joins TRBV29-1 and TRBJ2-1; 8 bases fit TRBD2. The V and J ends lost 4 bases and 1 base, in that order; junction bases with no gene match: 6. CDR3 length: 15 residues. The germline V gene has CDR1 SQVTM and CDR2 ANQGSEA. The CDR3 DNA reads as TGCAGCGTTGTAAAGCGGGAGTTGTCCTACAATGAGCAGTTCTTC. Protein sequence: CSVVKRELSYNEQFF.

This clone was detected only once. V and J are TRBV4-1 and TRBJ2-7; tentative D call: TRBD1 (6 bases). V lost 1 base, J lost 0 bases, and 13 bases lay in between. CDR1 is MGHRA and CDR2 is YSYEKL in the germline V gene. The CDR3 length is 16 residues. CDR3 protein: CASSQVAGQSSYEQYF. The CDR3 DNA reads TGCGCCAGCAGCCAAGTCGCTGGACAGAGCTCCTACGAGCAGTACTTC.

The chain is built from TRBV6-4 and TRBJ1-1, with 9 bases lining up with TRBD1. The length of the CDR3 is 14 residues. Trimming took 0 bases from V and 12 from J; bases not matched to a gene: 8. The germline V gene has CDR1 MRHNA and CDR2 SNTAGT. CDR3 protein: CASSDSSRDRVTFF. The CDR3 nucleotides read TGTGCCAGCAGTGACTCGAGCCGGGACAGGGTCACTTTCTTT.

The J gene is TRBJ2-3, the V gene TRBV29-1; no definite D call. CDR1 and CDR2 from the germline V gene are SQVTM and ANQGSEA. With 4 bases removed from V and 7 bases from J, the gap between germline ends came to 6 bases. The CDR3 totals 10 residues. In nucleotides, the CDR3 is TGCAGCGTTGTCAGGAATACGCAGTATTTT. Translating gives CSVVRNTQYF.

V is TRBV7-8 and J is TRBJ1-1; no definite D call. The CDR3 has 14 amino acids. CDR1 is SGHVS and CDR2 is FQNEAQ in the germline V gene. The V gene lost 1 base and the J gene lost 0 bases, with 6 bases spanning the gap. CDR3 in DNA: TGTGCCAGCAGCTTAGAACAGCTGAACACTGAAGCTTTCTTT. It specifies CASSLEQLNTEAFF.

This clone appeared a few times. This chain connects TRBV4-1 to TRBJ1-5; TRBD1 matches at 8 bases. J gave up 3 bases and V 1 base, and 2 bases lay outside the gene matches. The CDR3 has 15 residues. Germline CDR1 MGHRA, CDR2 YSYEKL. The CDR3: CASSQGTGYNQPQHF. The CDR3 bases are TGCGCCAGCAGCCAAGGGACAGGGTACAATCAGCCCCAGCATTTT.

CDR3 in DNA: TGTGCCAGCGCAGAGGGCCAGCAAGAGACCCAGTACTTC. This codes for CASAEGQQETQYF. The chain is built from TRBV5-6 and TRBJ2-5, with a weak D call TRBD2 (5 bases). This CDR3 has 13 residues. Germline CDR1 reads SGHDT; CDR2 reads YYEEEE. The ends were cut back, 7 bases at V and 2 bases at J, with 12 bases in the middle.

J is TRBJ2-1 and V is TRBV4-2; 10 nucleotides line up with TRBD2. The J segment lost 2 bases and the V segment lost 0 bases, leaving 1 base of the junction unmatched. CDR3 length: 16 amino acids. Germline CDR1 reads LGHNA; CDR2 reads YNFKEQ. The CDR3 loop reads CASSQDGTSAYNEQFF. The CDR3, as DNA: TGTGCCAGCAGCCAAGATGGGACTAGCGCCTACAATGAGCAGTTCTTC.

The chain uses TRBV29-1 and TRBJ1-4; no clear D. V shed 5 bases and J shed 8 bases, with 9 bases lying between them. The CDR3 totals 11 residues. Germline CDR1 is SQVTM and CDR2 is ANQGSEA. The CDR3 loop is CSVQKSEKLFF. CDR3 DNA sequence: TGCAGCGTTCAAAAAAGCGAAAAACTGTTTTTT.

The chain joins TRBV29-1 to TRBJ2-1; D may be TRBD1 (6 bases). The length of the CDR3 is 12 residues. V lost 5 bases and J 4 bases, leaving 9 bases between the germline ends. Per germline, CDR1 SQVTM and CDR2 ANQGSEA. CDR3 residues: CSVKGTYNEQFF. The CDR3, as DNA: TGCAGCGTTAAAGGGACATACAATGAGCAGTTCTTC.

The chain combines TRBV9 with TRBJ2-3, with D tentatively TRBD2 (6 bases). The V gene lost 6 bases and the J gene lost 2 bases, with 16 bases spanning the gap. CDR1 SGDLS and CDR2 YYNGEE come from the germline V gene. This CDR3 contains 15 residues. The CDR3 DNA follows: TGTGCCAGCACGCCGGGAGTCGGTTACACAGATACGCAGTATTTT. Translated: CASTPGVGYTDTQYF.

This clone was recorded a few times. This chain connects TRBV4-1 to TRBJ2-7, with 11 bases matching TRBD2. Germline V gene data show CDR1 as MGHRA and CDR2 as YSYEKL. The CDR3 has 19 amino acids. With 4 bases clipped from V and 2 bases from J, the junction kept 16 bases outside the gene matches. The CDR3 DNA follows: TGCGCCAGCAGCCTCCTTATCCCCACGCGACTAGCGGGAACCTACGAGCAGTACTTC. This codes for CASSLLIPTRLAGTYEQYF.

J is TRBJ2-7 and V is TRBV5-4; the match to TRBD1 covers 8 bases. The J segment lost 1 base and the V segment lost 2 bases, leaving 8 bases of the junction unmatched. The CDR3 has 16 residues. The germline V gene has CDR1 SGHNT and CDR2 YYREEE (reference sequence). The CDR3 region is CASSFGTGERSYEQYF. DNA for the CDR3: TGTGCCAGCAGCTTCGGGACAGGCGAACGTTCCTACGAGCAGTACTTC.

The CDR3, as DNA: TGTGCCAGCAAGGGAGCTGATCCGAACACTGAAGCTTTCTTT. Translated, it gives CASKGADPNTEAFF. The chain couples TRBV28 to TRBJ1-1; D remains ambiguous. The length of the CDR3 is 14 residues. Germline V lookup: CDR1 MDHEN, CDR2 SYDVKM. V gave up 7 bases and J gave up 1 base, with 13 bases separating them. The whole variable domain, remainder taken from reference TRBV28 and TRBJ1-1, is DVKVTQSSRYLVKRTGEKVFLECVQDMDHENMFWYRQDPGLGLRLIYFSYDVKMKEKGDIPEGYSVSREKKERFSLILESASTNQTSMYLCASKGADPNTEAFFGQGTRLTVV.

V usage is TRBV29-1 and J usage is TRBJ2-2; D remains unclear. The V gene's germline CDR1 is SQVTM and CDR2 ANQGSEA. V was cut by 6 bases and J by 6 bases, with 14 bases left in between. The CDR3 is 13 residues long. CDR3 protein: CSVLGVWAGELFF. In DNA form, the CDR3 reads TGCAGCGTCCTCGGAGTTTGGGCCGGGGAGCTGTTTTTT.

As to this clone: At one end the junction does not follow the germline gene, possibly because of a read error. The gene calls are TRBV29-1 and TRBJ1-4; 7 bases match TRBD1. CDR1 SQVTM and CDR2 ANQGSEA come from the germline V gene. The CDR3 loop spans 12 amino acids. CDR3 sequence reads: CSARGPGTADDF. DNA for the CDR3: TGCAGCGCCCGAGGCCCCGGGACAGCCGACGATTTT.

The chain uses TRBV6-5 and TRBJ2-1; 9 bases align to TRBD2. Germline CDR1 reads MNHEY; CDR2 reads SVGAGI. The CDR3 covers 15 residues. Trimming took 5 bases from V and 4 from J; bases not matched to a gene: 6. The CDR3 DNA sequence: TGTGCCAGCAGTGGGGGGACTAGCTCTTACAATGAGCAGTTCTTC. Protein: CASSGGTSSYNEQFF.

The chain joins TRBV4-2 to TRBJ1-3; 10 bases line up with TRBD1. The CDR3 spans 16 residues. Germline V gene sequence: CDR1 LGHNA, CDR2 YNFKEQ. The trim removed 2 bases at V and 4 bases at J, leaving 5 bases unmatched. The CDR3 DNA reads TGTGCCAGCAGCCAAAATGGACAGGGGGACGGAAACACCATATATTTT. It specifies CASSQNGQGDGNTIYF.

This clone was seen only a few times. The chain recombines TRBV29-1 with TRBJ1-2; no clear D. This CDR3 spans 12 amino acids. Trimming took off 5 bases at V and 8 bases at J, with 15 bases between the two ends. The germline V gene encodes CDR1 SQVTM and CDR2 ANQGSEA. The CDR3 loop reads CSVQSPVRGYTF. The CDR3 bases are TGCAGCGTTCAGTCCCCCGTCCGAGGCTACACCTTC.

This clone was observed a few times. The rearrangement links TRBV7-2 to TRBJ2-7; D not resolved. Trimming stripped 4 bases from V and 2 bases from J, with 9 bases between. Germline loops: CDR1 SGHTA, CDR2 FQGNSA. This CDR3 region has 13 residues. The CDR3 DNA sequence: TGTGCCAGCAGCTACCACGCGACCTACGAGCAGTACTTC. Its protein product is CASSYHATYEQYF.

J is TRBJ1-5 and V is TRBV20-1, with D unclear. The V gene lost 7 bases and the J gene lost 7 bases, with 8 bases spanning the gap. Germline V CDR1 and CDR2: DFQATT, SNEGSKA (reference sequence). The CDR3 contains 10 residues. Written as DNA, the CDR3 is TGCAGTGTCGGGGTCCAGCCCCAGCATTTT. Translated, it gives CSVGVQPQHF.

V and J are TRBV7-2 and TRBJ2-7, with D unclear. The CDR3 has 12 amino acids. The V and J ends lost 1 base and 6 bases respectively, with 7 bases between them. Germline CDR1 reads SGHTA; CDR2 reads FQGNSA. CDR3: CASSLVLSEQYF. The CDR3 DNA reads TGTGCCAGCAGCTTAGTACTTTCCGAGCAGTACTTC.

The V call is TRBV4-1, the J call TRBJ2-7, with 9 positions matching TRBD2. The germline gives CDR1 MGHRA, CDR2 YSYEKL. J lost 7 bases, V lost 0 bases, and 10 bases had no gene match. The CDR3 is 16 amino acids. CDR3 in amino acids: CASSQEEREASTEQYF. The CDR3 nucleotides are TGCGCCAGCAGCCAAGAGGAGCGGGAGGCCTCTACGGAGCAGTACTTC.